This T cell receptor (beta chain) was identified during a study of vaccination and CD4 T cells after COVID-19 (dated by TCRdb to between 2021 and 2022). At the level of the whole study: Convalescent patients had a positive SARS-CoV-2 result on nasal swab PCR, and of these patients, several had mild disease and one had severe disease. The convalescent cohort included six males and four females, with two Hispanic individuals, seven Caucasians, two Asians and one multiracial person. Each participant got two doses of either the Pfizer-BioNTech BNT162b2 vaccine (n=8) or the Moderna mRNA-1273 vaccine (n=2). Post-COVID blood samples were collected from convalescent patients a median of approximately 93 days after diagnosis, with a range of roughly 30 to 161 days. Post-vaccine blood samples were taken a median of around 77 days after the second vaccine dose, with a range of 14 to 241 days. For stimulating the cultures, overlapping spike peptide pools were used, derived from SARS-CoV-2 as well as from the common cold coronaviruses HCoV-NL63, HCoV-OC43 and HCoV-229E. As controls, cultures received a CEFX viral epitope pool (the positive control), an HIV-1 Nef peptide pool (the negative control), or no peptide at all. The spike-specific CD4+ TCR repertoire was compared before and after mRNA vaccination in approximately ten COVID-19 convalescent patients and a handful of infection-naive healthy vaccine recipients. Overall study results and their limits: Among convalescent patients, a median about 87% of the SARS-CoV-2-reactive clones seen after vaccination appeared only after vaccination, which suggests priming specific to the vaccine. Relatively few convalescent patients were included in the study, and early timepoints after natural infection were not analyzed. In convalescent patients, nearly all vaccine-specific clones (304 of 307) were found to be mono-reactive for SARS-CoV-2 spike rather than cross-reactive with common cold coronaviruses. The median number of SARS-CoV-2-reactive clonotypes rose from around 21 after infection to 38 after vaccination, but the change was not significant.

The CDR3 has 15 amino acids, counting the end cysteine and phenylalanine. Kept here is only the CDR3 DNA, which spans 45 bases and is read in frame from base 1. CDR1 and CDR2, looked up from the germline V gene, are SGHRS and YFSETQ. Germline trimming amounts to 2 bases on V and 6 bases on J, with 5 as the count of junction bases outside the gene matches. According to the study, the label for this sample's treatment or condition signals: roughly 10-day PBMC culture with coronavirus spike peptide pools or control peptides (ViraFEST assay). The study used the ViraFEST assay, which expanded antigen-specific T cells with peptide pools and then identified expanded clonotypes by TCR sequencing. The positive SARS-CoV-2 PCR tests of the convalescent patients were dated from March to December 2020, before the Alpha, Beta and Delta variants emerged in the United States. PBMCs were cultured at fewer than 2.5 million per well in IMDM supplemented with approximately 5.4% human AB serum and around 9.5 IU/ml IL-2, with about 9 ug/ml peptide pools added. Half of the culture medium was replaced with fresh IL-2-containing medium on days 3 and 7. After 10 to 11 days of culture, CD4+ T cells were isolated by negative selection using the EasySep CD4+ T cell isolation kit. Ficoll-Paque Plus gradient centrifugation was used to isolate PBMCs from whole blood, and the isolated PBMCs were then either used fresh or cryopreserved at -140C. Culture conditions were generally each tested in triplicate wells.

The library was built by means of PCR. DNA from cultured CD4+ T cells underwent TCR sequencing with the Oncomine TCR Beta short-read assay at the Johns Hopkins FTIC core. The QIAamp micro DNA kit was used to extract genomic DNA from the cultured CD4+ T cells. The Oncomine TCR Beta libraries from cultured CD4+ T cells were pooled using unique dual indexes and then sequenced on an Illumina iSeq 100. As for the original processing: Non-productive sequences were removed, and CDR3s that did not start with C, did not end with F or W, or were shorter than 7 amino acids were discarded. Antigen-specific clonotypes were identified using the MANAFEST web application through comparison of peptide-stimulated wells with reference and other culture wells. For a clone to be called positive, the clone needed an FDR below 0.05, an odds ratio above 5, and a productive frequency above 0.1% in at least two of three replicate wells. Cross-reactive clonotypes were defined as significantly expanded in both SARS-CoV-2 spike wells and at least one common cold coronavirus spike condition. Similarity between CDR3 sequences was evaluated in R version 3.6.1 using Levenshtein distances (stringdist) and unrooted phylogenetic trees (ape). The public reads were reprocessed in TCRdb via fastp at Q25 and MiXCR, keeping in-frame beta chains. Rows are unified per CDR3 protein, each entry keeping the most common DNA and genes. TCRdb, not the original authors, processed these V and J calls. The sample table shows under 20,000 distinct CDR3 sequences, and 60% to 80% are seen once. The ten largest account for 7.6% of the sample.

Details on this clonotype: No cognate antigen has been identified for it. Per-nucleotide qualities are absent, and no much larger clonotype sits a single base away.

The V and J genes are TRBV5-1 and TRBJ2-2; a stretch of 9 junction bases matches TRBD1. The receptor was derived from a human donor who had recovered from COVID-19. Sample: CD4+ T cells from blood, cultured in vitro. The DNA sequence follows: TGCGCCAGCAGCTTCGGGGACAGGGCGGCCGGGGAGCTGTTTTTT. Its protein product is CASSFGDRAAGELFF.